Each of the 8 T cell receptor beta chains below was sequenced from the same sample in a study of OX40 agonist ivuxolimab in advanced cancers. Assay: immunoSEQ multiplex PCR; the TCRdb copy retains only in-frame clones and omits some. Of approximately 64,000 clones in the sample, around four fifths are singletons; the top ten hold about 3.7%. Sequencing was performed on CD4+ or CD8+ T cells sorted from blood, taken in a trial of the OX40 agonist ivuxolimab. The receptors here all came from an adult with an advanced solid tumor such as melanoma, head and neck, liver or kidney cancer.

The chain has TRBV5-1 and TRBJ2-2, with D perhaps matching TRBD2 (5 bases). The germline CDR1 and CDR2 sequences are SGHRS and YFSETQ. This CDR3 region has 15 residues. With 3 bases removed from V and 6 bases from J, the gap between germline ends came to 15 bases. The CDR3 DNA follows: TGCGCCAGCAGCTCCGGACTCACTCTTCCCGGGGAGCTGTTTTTT. It yields the protein CASSSGLTLPGELFF.

The chain is built from TRBV4-1 and TRBJ1-5; 7 bases map to TRBD1. The CDR3 totals 16 residues. V shed 0 bases, J shed 4 bases, and the junction held 6 bases outside the gene matches. From germline, CDR1 is MGHRA and CDR2 YSYEKL. The CDR3 DNA reads as TGCGCCAGCAGCCAAGATCAAGGACAGGTTAATCAGCCCCAGCATTTT. Its protein is CASSQDQGQVNQPQHF.

This clone was found a few times. CDR3 DNA sequence: TGTGCCAGCAGTCCGTCAGGGGGGTGGAGTGAAAAACTGTTTTTT. Its protein product is CASSPSGGWSEKLFF. V gene TRBV6-6 combines with J gene TRBJ1-4, with 7 bases lining up with TRBD1. The V and J ends lost 5 bases and 7 bases, in that order; junction bases with no gene match: 10. The CDR3 runs 15 residues. The V gene's germline CDR1 is MNHNY and CDR2 SVGAGI (reference sequence).

This clone appeared a few times. The rearrangement joins TRBV15 to TRBJ2-5; the D gene is possibly TRBD2 (5 bases). With 1 base removed from V and 5 bases from J, the gap between germline ends came to 11 bases. Per the germline V gene, CDR1 is LNHNV and CDR2 is YYDKDF (reference sequence). The CDR3 is made up of 14 amino acids. The CDR3 reads CATSRGLAGETQYF. The CDR3, as DNA: TGTGCCACCAGCAGAGGGCTAGCCGGGGAGACCCAGTACTTC.

The gene calls are TRBV7-2 and TRBJ2-7; D is possibly TRBD1 or TRBD2 (5 bases each). Germline values: CDR1 SGHTA, CDR2 FQGNSA. This CDR3 has 14 amino acids. V was shortened by 5 bases and J by 7 bases, with 18 bases between the two germline ends. The DNA for the CDR3 is TGTGCCAGCAGCACCGGGACGGCTTCTTGGGAGCAGTACTTC. Amino acids: CASSTGTASWEQYF. Full variable domain (outside the CDR3, taken from reference TRBV7-2 and TRBJ2-7): GAGVSQSPSNKVTEKGKDVELRCDPISGHTALYWYRQSLGQGLEFLIYFQGNSAPDKSGLPSDRFSAERTGGSVSTLTIQRTQQEDSAVYLCASSTGTASWEQYFGPGTRLTVT.

The chain recombines TRBV11-1 with TRBJ2-1, with D unresolved. V was cut by 4 bases and J by 7 bases, with 8 bases left in between. The CDR3 covers 12 residues. CDR1 and CDR2 (germline): SGHAT, FQDESV (reference sequence). The CDR3 DNA reads TGTGCCAGCAGCTCCCGTGTAAATGAGCAGTTCTTC. This encodes CASSSRVNEQFF.

This clone was seen a handful of times. The rearrangement uses TRBV7-2 and TRBJ1-6, with D tentatively TRBD1 (6 bases). Germline V gives CDR1 SGHTA, CDR2 FQGNSA. This CDR3 spans 16 amino acids. Trimming stripped 5 bases from V and 15 bases from J, with 26 bases between. Here the CDR3 reads CASSLGSLDRSKGLHF. The CDR3 DNA reads as TGTGCCAGCAGCCTGGGGAGTTTGGACAGATCTAAAGGCCTCCACTTT.

The CDR3 coding sequence is TGCGCCAGCAGCTTAGAATTAGGCGACCCCGGGGAGCTGTTTTTT. It codes for CASSLELGDPGELFF. This chain joins TRBV5-1 and TRBJ2-2, with D uncertain. The germline V gene encodes CDR1 SGHRS and CDR2 YFSETQ. Trimming shortened V by 2 bases and J by 6 bases, and 14 bases separated the two germline ends. The CDR3 consists of 15 residues.